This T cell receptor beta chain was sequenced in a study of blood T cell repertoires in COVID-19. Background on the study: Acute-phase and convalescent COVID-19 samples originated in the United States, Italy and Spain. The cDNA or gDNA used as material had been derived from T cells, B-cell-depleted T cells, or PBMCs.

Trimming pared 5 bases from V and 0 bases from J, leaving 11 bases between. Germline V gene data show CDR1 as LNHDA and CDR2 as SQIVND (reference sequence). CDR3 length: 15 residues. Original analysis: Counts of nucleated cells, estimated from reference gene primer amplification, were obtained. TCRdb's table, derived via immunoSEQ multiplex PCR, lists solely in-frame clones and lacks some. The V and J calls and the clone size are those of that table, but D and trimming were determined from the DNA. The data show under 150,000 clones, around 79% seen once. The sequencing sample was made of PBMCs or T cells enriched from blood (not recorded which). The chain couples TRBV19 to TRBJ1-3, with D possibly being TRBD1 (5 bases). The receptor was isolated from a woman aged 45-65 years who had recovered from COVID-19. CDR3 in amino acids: CASSPRGSSGNTIYF. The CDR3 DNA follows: TGTGCCAGTAGTCCTCGGGGGAGCTCTGGAAACACCATATATTTT.